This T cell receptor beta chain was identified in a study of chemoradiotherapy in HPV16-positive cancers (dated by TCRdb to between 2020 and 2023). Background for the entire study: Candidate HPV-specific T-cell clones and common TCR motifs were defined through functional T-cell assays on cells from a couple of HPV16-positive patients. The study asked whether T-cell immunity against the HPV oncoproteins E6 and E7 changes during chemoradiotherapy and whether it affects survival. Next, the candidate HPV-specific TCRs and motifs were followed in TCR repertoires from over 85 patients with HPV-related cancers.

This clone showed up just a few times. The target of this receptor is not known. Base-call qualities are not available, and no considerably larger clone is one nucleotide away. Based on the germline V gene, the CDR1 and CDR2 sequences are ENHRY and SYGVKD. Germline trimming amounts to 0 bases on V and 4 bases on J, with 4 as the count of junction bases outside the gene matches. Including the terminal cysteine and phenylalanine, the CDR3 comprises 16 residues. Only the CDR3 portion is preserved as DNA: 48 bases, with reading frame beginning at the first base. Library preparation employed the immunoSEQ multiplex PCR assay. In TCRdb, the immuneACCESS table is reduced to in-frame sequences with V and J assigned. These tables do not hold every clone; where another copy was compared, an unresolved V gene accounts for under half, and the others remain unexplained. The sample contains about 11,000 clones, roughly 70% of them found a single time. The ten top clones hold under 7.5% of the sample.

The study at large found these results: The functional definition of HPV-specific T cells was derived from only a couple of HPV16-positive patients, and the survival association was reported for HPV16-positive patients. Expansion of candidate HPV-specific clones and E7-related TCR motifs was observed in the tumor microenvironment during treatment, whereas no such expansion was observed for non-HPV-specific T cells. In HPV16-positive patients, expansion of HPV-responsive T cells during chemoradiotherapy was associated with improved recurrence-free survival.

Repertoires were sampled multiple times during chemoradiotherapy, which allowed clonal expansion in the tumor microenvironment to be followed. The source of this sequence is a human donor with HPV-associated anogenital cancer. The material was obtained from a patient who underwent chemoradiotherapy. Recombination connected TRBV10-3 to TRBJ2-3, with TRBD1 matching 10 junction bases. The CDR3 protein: CAISESPGTGADTQYF. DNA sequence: TGTGCCATCAGTGAGTCACCCGGGACAGGGGCAGATACGCAGTATTTT.